This T cell receptor beta chain appears in the sequencing data of a study of control samples from healthy donors and cancer patients. TCRdb's table, derived via immunoSEQ multiplex PCR, lists solely in-frame clones and lacks some. The sample comprises roughly 200,000 clones, roughly 93% of which are singletons, and roughly 1.5% rests with the top ten. Germline CDR1 and CDR2: SGHNT and YYREEE (reference sequence). Trimming took off 4 bases at V and 3 bases at J, with 10 bases between the two ends. The length of the CDR3 is 13 residues. This clone appeared once. Source material: blood. The rearrangement joins TRBV5-4 to TRBJ1-2; no clear D gene. The clonotype originates from a man younger than 30 in good health. CDR3 coding DNA: TGTGCCAGCAGCCTATCGACGTACTATGGCTACACCTTC. This encodes CASSLSTYYGYTF.